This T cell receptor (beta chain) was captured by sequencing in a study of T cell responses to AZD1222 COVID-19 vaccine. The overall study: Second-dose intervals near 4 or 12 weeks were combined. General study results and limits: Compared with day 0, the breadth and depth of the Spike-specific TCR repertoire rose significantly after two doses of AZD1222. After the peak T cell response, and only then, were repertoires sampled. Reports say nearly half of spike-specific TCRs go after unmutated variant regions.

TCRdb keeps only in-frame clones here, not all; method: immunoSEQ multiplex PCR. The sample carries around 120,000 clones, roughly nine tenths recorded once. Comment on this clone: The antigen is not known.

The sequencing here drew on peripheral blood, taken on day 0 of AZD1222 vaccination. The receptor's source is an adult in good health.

The DNA for the CDR3 is TGTGCCAGCAGTTTAAGGTCCACAGATACGCAGTATTTT. Its translation: CASSLRSTDTQYF. The V gene is TRBV12-3 or TRBV12-4, the J gene TRBJ2-3; D uncertain. CDR3 size: 13 residues. The V and J ends lost 2 bases and 2 bases respectively, with 5 bases between them.